Each of the 21 T cell receptor beta chains below was sequenced from the same sample in a study of blood T cell repertoires in COVID-19. Clones were sequenced by immunoSEQ multiplex PCR, and TCRdb holds only the in-frame ones, with some missing. The sample includes under 200,000 clones, around 80% of them seen just once. The sample taken for sequencing was PBMCs or T cells enriched from blood (not recorded which). The receptors were gathered from a woman between 55 and 75 years old who had recovered from COVID-19.

This clone was recorded many times. The chain links TRBV27 to TRBJ2-1; no firm D call. V was cut by 6 bases and J by 4 bases, with 22 bases left in between. The germline CDR1 and CDR2 sequences are MNHEY and SMNVEV (reference sequence). The CDR3 has 17 residues. CDR3 sequence: CASRPTVYRASYNEQFF. The DNA for the CDR3 is TGTGCCAGCAGGCCTACGGTGTATCGAGCTTCGTACAATGAGCAGTTCTTC.

The gene calls are TRBV19 and TRBJ1-5; D might be TRBD1 (6 bases). V dropped 6 bases and J dropped 2 bases, with 14 bases sitting between them. Looked up from germline, CDR1 is LNHDA and CDR2 is SQIVND (reference sequence). The CDR3 contains 15 residues. The CDR3 nucleotides read TGTGCCAGTAGAACCGTTGAGGGGGGCAATCAGCCCCAGCATTTT. It yields the protein CASRTVEGGNQPQHF. The full variable domain, in which reference TRBV19 and TRBJ1-5 provide the parts outside the CDR3, is DGGITQSPKYLFRKEGQNVTLSCEQNLNHDAMYWYRQDPGQGLRLIYYSQIVNDFQKGDIAEGYSVSREKKESFPLTVTSAQKNPTAFYLCASRTVEGGNQPQHFGDGTRLSIL.

The V and J genes are TRBV28 and TRBJ1-1; D is possibly TRBD1 (5 bases). Trimming cost V 7 bases and J 10 bases, with 19 bases left between them. Germline values: CDR1 MDHEN, CDR2 SYDVKM. The CDR3 runs to 13 residues. CDR3 in amino acids: CASTGPGGRGAFF. Here the CDR3 DNA reads TGTGCCAGCACCGGACCGGGGGGGAGAGGAGCTTTCTTT.

The V gene is TRBV3-1 (or the pseudogene TRBV3-2), the J gene TRBJ1-2; 7 bases align to TRBD1. CDR1 is LGHDT, CDR2 YNNKEL, per germline (reference sequence). J was trimmed by 4 bases and V by 0 bases; bases with no gene match: 5. The CDR3 loop spans 15 amino acids. CDR3 sequence reads: CASSQDPGGSYGYTF. Here the CDR3 DNA reads TGTGCCAGCAGCCAAGACCCAGGGGGTTCCTATGGCTACACCTTC.

The V and J genes are TRBV5-6 and TRBJ2-7, with 7 nucleotides matching TRBD1. The CDR3 sequence is 17 residues long. Germline V gives CDR1 SGHDT, CDR2 YYEEEE. V lost 0 bases and J lost 1; bases outside the gene matches: 10. CDR3 protein: CASSLGQGGPWSYEQYF. DNA for the CDR3: TGTGCCAGCAGCTTGGGACAGGGCGGCCCTTGGTCCTACGAGCAGTACTTC. The full variable domain, its missing parts supplied by reference TRBV5-6 and TRBJ2-7, is DAGVTQSPTHLIKTRGQQVTLRCSPKSGHDTVSWYQQALGQGPQFIFQYYEEEERQRGNFPDRFSGHQFPNYSSELNVNALLLGDSALYLCASSLGQGGPWSYEQYFGPGTRLTVT.

This chain links TRBV10-1 with TRBJ2-1; weak D call: TRBD1 (8 bases). CDR3 length: 14 residues. Germline assignment: CDR1 WNHNN and CDR2 SYGVQD (reference sequence). V lost 5 bases and J 8 bases, leaving 16 bases between the germline ends. CDR3 sequence: CASSPGQGGHEQFF. The CDR3 coding sequence is TGCGCCAGCAGTCCCGGACAGGGAGGGCATGAGCAGTTCTTC.

J is TRBJ1-1 and V is TRBV30, with D tentatively TRBD1 (6 bases). The CDR3 runs to 14 residues. Germline assignment: CDR1 GTSNPN and CDR2 SVGIG (reference sequence). Deletions cut 0 bases from V and 2 bases from J, with 10 bases between. The CDR3 spells CAWSVAGGNTEAFF. CDR3 nucleotide sequence: TGTGCCTGGAGTGTAGCGGGGGGCAACACTGAAGCTTTCTTT.

The chain uses TRBV11-2 and TRBJ1-2; 7 bases match TRBD1. CDR1 is SGHAT and CDR2 is FQNNGV in the germline V gene. This CDR3 has 14 residues. J gave up 4 bases and V 3 bases, and 5 bases lay outside the gene matches. The CDR3 bases are TGTGCCAGCAGCTTGGGACAGACGAGCTATGGCTACACCTTC. Amino acids: CASSLGQTSYGYTF.

The rearrangement links TRBV5-1 to TRBJ2-7; 12 bases fit TRBD2. Looked up from germline, CDR1 is SGHRS and CDR2 is YFSETQ. V was clipped by 0 bases and J by 4 bases; unmatched bases: 11. The CDR3 loop spans 18 amino acids. CDR3 sequence reads: CASSLGLAGGPSRYEQYF. CDR3 nucleotides: TGCGCCAGCAGCTTGGGGCTAGCGGGAGGGCCCTCGAGGTACGAGCAGTACTTC.

This clone was seen more than once but under ten times. The CDR3 reads CASTSQGAGNTIYF. CDR3 DNA sequence: TGTGCCAGCACCTCACAGGGGGCTGGAAACACCATATATTTT. The rearrangement uses TRBV6-5 and TRBJ1-3; 8 bases fit TRBD1. J gave up 2 bases and V 7 bases, and 4 bases lay outside the gene matches. The CDR3 spans 14 residues. Germline CDR1 and CDR2: MNHEY and SVGAGI.

The V call is TRBV7-9, the J call TRBJ2-2; 10 positions agree with TRBD2. The trim removed 4 bases at V and 6 bases at J, leaving 2 bases unmatched. The CDR3 totals 14 residues. In germline, CDR1 is SEHNR, CDR2 FQNEAQ (reference sequence). CDR3 amino acids: CASSSGLAAGELFF. DNA of the CDR3: TGTGCCAGCAGCTCAGGACTAGCGGCCGGGGAGCTGTTTTTT. The variable domain in full, with the rest retrieved from reference TRBV7-9 and TRBJ2-2, is DTGVSQNPRHKITKRGQNVTFRCDPISEHNRLYWYRQTLGQGPEFLTYFQNEAQLEKSRLLSDRFSAERPKGSFSTLEIQRTEQGDSAMYLCASSSGLAAGELFFGEGSRLTVL.

The chain links TRBV19 to TRBJ1-5, with D tentatively TRBD1 (5 bases). The CDR3 length is 14 residues. The V and J ends lost 6 bases and 7 bases respectively, with 16 bases between them. From germline, CDR1 is LNHDA and CDR2 SQIVND (reference sequence). The CDR3 sequence is CASSADSAYQPQHF. The CDR3 DNA follows: TGTGCCAGTAGCGCAGACAGTGCATACCAGCCCCAGCATTTT.

The V call is TRBV7-9, the J call TRBJ1-1; maybe TRBD1 (6 bases). Trimming removed 1 base from V and 8 bases from J, with 14 bases in between. The CDR3 has 14 amino acids. Germline CDR1 is SEHNR and CDR2 is FQNEAQ (reference sequence). The CDR3 loop is CASSLGPDRREAFF. CDR3 nucleotide sequence: TGTGCCAGCAGCTTAGGACCTGACAGGCGGGAAGCTTTCTTT.

This chain joins TRBV10-3 and TRBJ1-2, with TRBD1 identical over 10 bases. Germline CDR1 and CDR2: ENHRY and SYGVKD. The CDR3 runs to 15 residues. Losses at the gene ends were 10 bases for V and 7 bases for J; bases not matched to a gene: 15. CDR3 in amino acids: CATATPRQGAFGYTF. DNA of the CDR3: TGTGCCACCGCCACCCCTCGACAGGGGGCATTTGGCTACACCTTC.

J is TRBJ1-2 and V is TRBV28, with D possibly TRBD1 on 6 matching bases. CDR3 length: 12 residues. Germline CDR1 reads MDHEN; CDR2 reads SYDVKM. The V end lost 6 bases, the J end lost 8 bases, and 13 bases lay between the germline ends. CDR3 in amino acids: CASSLGQGGYTF. The CDR3 nucleotides read TGTGCCAGCAGCCTGGGACAAGGGGGCTACACCTTC.

The V and J genes are TRBV1 and TRBJ2-3; the table's D call, TRBD2, has no DNA check behind it. TRBV1 is a documented pseudogene. The CDR3 has 18 residues. The DNA of the CDR3 is TGCACCAGCAGCGCCGGGACTAGCGGGGAAGTAAGCACAGATACGCAGTATTTT. It is translated as CTSSAGTSGEVSTDTQYF.

The chain has TRBV2 and TRBJ2-1, with unresolved D. This CDR3 region has 14 residues. Deletions cut 2 bases from V and 4 bases from J, with 9 bases between. Germline V gene data show CDR1 as SNHLY and CDR2 as FYNNEI. CDR3 sequence reads: CASSELRSYNEQFF. CDR3 in DNA: TGTGCCAGCAGTGAACTACGGAGTTACAATGAGCAGTTCTTC.

This clone was seen only a few times. CDR3 in amino acids: CASSAPPRRRTYEQYF. The CDR3 DNA follows: TGTGCCAGCAGTGCCCCTCCCCGGCGGCGGACCTACGAGCAGTACTTC. The genes are TRBV6-4 and TRBJ2-7; D is ambiguous. Trimming pared 4 bases from V and 2 bases from J, leaving 18 bases between. Germline-derived CDR1 and CDR2 are MRHNA and SNTAGT. CDR3 size: 16 residues.

This chain joins TRBV19 and TRBJ1-3; D gene ambiguous. Trimming cost V 9 bases and J 0 bases, with 12 bases left between them. Germline loops: CDR1 LNHDA, CDR2 SQIVND (reference sequence). This CDR3 has 14 amino acids. The CDR3 DNA follows: TGTGCCAGCAGAACCGTCACCTCTGGAAACACCATATATTTT. Its protein product is CASRTVTSGNTIYF.

This sequence joins TRBV14 and TRBJ2-2, with a weak D call TRBD1 (5 bases). This CDR3 has 17 amino acids. Germline V lookup: CDR1 SGHDN, CDR2 FVKESK. The V end was cut by 0 bases, the J end by 3 bases, with 14 bases between. The CDR3 loop reads CASSQDKGKEYTGELFF. The CDR3 region has the DNA TGTGCCAGCAGCCAAGATAAGGGGAAGGAATACACCGGGGAGCTGTTTTTT.

The chain joins TRBV27 to TRBJ1-5; D call uncertain. This CDR3 comprises 14 residues. Trimming left V 0 bases short and J 9 bases short, with 12 bases between. CDR1 and CDR2 from the germline V gene are MNHEY and SMNVEV (reference sequence). The CDR3, as DNA: TGTGCCAGCAGTTTATCTGGTGGGCGGGGGCCCCAGCATTTT. It is translated as CASSLSGGRGPQHF.